The T cell receptor (beta chain) described here comes from a study of blood T cells in healthy people across ages. The CDR3 consists of 15 residues. Germline V gives CDR1 SQVTM, CDR2 ANQGSEA. J lost 11 bases, V lost 6 bases, and 16 bases had no gene match. In its sample, this clonotype was seen a few times. A clone one base away is much larger, so this may be a read error. With a J-beta primer mix and a sample-barcoded 5' primer, a second PCR ran about 7 to 11 cycles. TCRdb recomputed calls from the 5' RACE reads with MiXCR, one row per CDR3 protein. Counted here are hundreds of thousands of distinct CDR3 sequences, approximately 30% occurring once; the ten biggest clones make up about 15%.

The sequenced material came from blood. V gene TRBV29-1 combines with J gene TRBJ2-5; 12 bases map to TRBD1. This receptor was taken from a woman aged 80 or over in good health. In nucleotides, the CDR3 is TGCAGCGTGGGAACCGGGACAGGGGGCATGAATGAGCAGTACTTC. This gives the protein CSVGTGTGGMNEQYF.